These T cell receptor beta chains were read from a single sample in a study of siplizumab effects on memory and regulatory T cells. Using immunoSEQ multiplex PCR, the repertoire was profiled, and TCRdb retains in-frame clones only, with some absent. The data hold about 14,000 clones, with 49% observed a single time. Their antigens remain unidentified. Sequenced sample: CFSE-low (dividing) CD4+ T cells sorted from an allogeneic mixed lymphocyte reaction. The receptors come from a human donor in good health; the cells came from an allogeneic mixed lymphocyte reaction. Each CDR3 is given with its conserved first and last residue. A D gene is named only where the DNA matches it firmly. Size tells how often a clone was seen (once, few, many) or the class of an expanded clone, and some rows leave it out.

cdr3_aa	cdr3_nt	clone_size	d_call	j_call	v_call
CASSVTAQGNEQFF	TGTGCCAGCAGCGTCACGGCCCAAGGGAATGAGCAGTTCTTC	few	-	TRBJ2-1	TRBV9
CASSPGDRAFGQFF	TGTGCCAGCAGCCCCGGGGACAGGGCGTTTGGGCAGTTCTTC	-	TRBD1	TRBJ2-1	TRBV14
CAWRPLDRDGNTIYF	TGTGCCTGGAGGCCCCTCGACAGGGATGGAAACACCATATATTTT	-	TRBD1	TRBJ1-3	TRBV30
CAWSVGVSNQPQHF	TGTGCCTGGAGTGTAGGGGTGAGCAATCAGCCCCAGCATTTT	-	-	TRBJ1-5	TRBV30
CASSPPYEATNQPQHF	TGTGCCAGCTCACCACCGTATGAGGCAACCAATCAGCCCCAGCATTTT	-	-	TRBJ1-5	TRBV18
CAIRRTGVNYGYTF	TGTGCCATCAGGAGGACAGGGGTGAACTATGGCTACACCTTC	-	TRBD1	TRBJ1-2	TRBV10-3
CASSLRETQYF	TGCGCCAGCAGCTTGAGAGAGACCCAGTACTTC	-	-	TRBJ2-5	TRBV5-1
CASSLVGAHKTGELFF	TGCGCCAGCAGCTTGGTGGGGGCGCATAAAACCGGGGAGCTGTTTTTT	medium-sized	-	TRBJ2-2	TRBV5-1
CASSEALRGGVRSQPQHF	TGTGCCAGCAGTGAAGCGCTTCGTGGAGGGGTAAGATCTCAGCCCCAGCATTTT	-	-	TRBJ1-5	TRBV6-1
CASSLMAILSGNEQFF	TGCGCCAGCAGCTTGATGGCTATACTTTCGGGTAATGAGCAGTTCTTC	-	-	TRBJ2-1	TRBV5-1
CARGTPSYEQYF	TGTGCCAGGGGGACACCATCCTACGAGCAGTACTTC	once	-	TRBJ2-7	TRBV6-1
CASSLERGSEQYF	TGTGCCAGCAGCTTAGAACGGGGATCCGAGCAGTACTTC	-	-	TRBJ2-7	TRBV7-6
CAYGGVNYGYTF	TGTGCCTACGGAGGGGTTAACTATGGCTACACCTTC	-	-	TRBJ1-2	TRBV30